These 15 T cell receptor beta chains share one sample of origin, sequenced in a study of blood T cells in healthy people across ages. Then a second PCR, running roughly 7 to 11 cycles, was carried out with a sample-barcoded 5' primer and a J-beta primer mix. TCRdb ran MiXCR on the 5' RACE reads and lists one entry per CDR3 protein. The table lists about 1,400,000 distinct CDR3 sequences, approximately 63% of them singletons. The source material was blood. These receptors originate from a man in his late teens or twenties in good health.

This clonotype occurred a few times. The chain uses TRBV7-2 and TRBJ2-1, with D hard to call. CDR3 length: 13 amino acids. In germline, CDR1 is SGHTA, CDR2 FQGNSA. V shed 0 bases and J shed 3 bases, with 3 bases lying between them. CDR3 DNA sequence: TGTGCCAGCAGCTTAGCGCTCTACAATGAGCAGTTCTTC. This encodes CASSLALYNEQFF. Based on the CDR3 plus reference TRBV7-2 and TRBJ2-1, the full variable domain is GAGVSQSPSNKVTEKGKDVELRCDPISGHTALYWYRQSLGQGLEFLIYFQGNSAPDKSGLPSDRFSAERTGGSVSTLTIQRTQQEDSAVYLCASSLALYNEQFFGPGTRLTVL.

J is TRBJ1-1 and V is TRBV4-3, with TRBD1 identical over 7 bases. Germline trimming cut 0 bases from V and 4 bases from J; bases unmatched to any gene: 8. The CDR3 is 16 residues long. CDR1 is LGHNA and CDR2 is YSLEER in the germline V gene. The CDR3 coding sequence is TGCGCCAGCAGCCAAGATCCCCCAGGGGGTCCCACTGAAGCTTTCTTT. It yields the protein CASSQDPPGGPTEAFF.

The V and J genes are TRBV20-1 and TRBJ2-3, with D unclear. V lost 1 base to trimming and J lost 2 bases, with 7 bases between them. There are 13 residues in the CDR3. CDR1 DFQATT and CDR2 SNEGSKA come from the germline V gene (reference sequence). In DNA form, the CDR3 reads TGCAGTGCTAGAGTAGAGGACACAGATACGCAGTATTTT. This gives the protein CSARVEDTDTQYF.

V usage is TRBV3-1 and J usage is TRBJ2-1; D is perhaps TRBD1 or TRBD2 (5 bases each). V was shortened by 0 bases and J by 0 bases, with 9 bases between the two germline ends. Germline CDR1 LGHDT, CDR2 YNNKEL (reference sequence). The CDR3 extends over 16 amino acids. In nucleotides, the CDR3 is TGTGCCAGCAGCCAAGAGGGGGTGAGCTCCTACAATGAGCAGTTCTTC. Translated: CASSQEGVSSYNEQFF.

This chain connects TRBV27 to TRBJ2-1; perhaps D is TRBD1 or TRBD2 (5 bases each). With 6 bases removed from V and 7 bases from J, the gap between germline ends came to 19 bases. Germline CDR1 reads MNHEY; CDR2 reads SMNVEV (reference sequence). The CDR3 consists of 15 residues. CDR3 bases: TGTGCCAGCAGAAAAAGCCGGGACCTGGTAAATGAGCAGTTCTTC. Translation: CASRKSRDLVNEQFF.

This clonotype was observed a single time. A junction boundary mismatches the germline segment, possibly from a read error. V and J are TRBV20-1 and TRBJ1-6; TRBD1 matches 8 bases. Germline CDR1 is DFQATT and CDR2 is SNEGSKA (reference sequence). There are 13 residues in the CDR3. The CDR3 loop reads CSARGQAATPLHF. The CDR3 DNA reads TGTAGTGCTAGGGGACAGGCGGCGACACCCCTCCACTTT.

V is TRBV4-1 and J is TRBJ2-6, with 8 bases aligning to TRBD1. V gave up 1 base and J gave up 0 bases; unmatched junction bases: 5. The CDR3 is 18 residues long. CDR1 and CDR2 (germline): MGHRA, YSYEKL. CDR3 DNA sequence: TGCGCCAGCAGCCAAGGACGACAGGGGAGCTCTGGGGCCAACGTCCTGACTTTC. Its translation is CASSQGRQGSSGANVLTF.

This chain uses TRBV6-1 with TRBJ2-2; 7 bases line up with TRBD2. This CDR3 region has 16 residues. Germline V gene data show CDR1 as MNHNS and CDR2 as SASEGT. With 0 bases clipped from V and 4 bases from J, the junction kept 5 bases outside the gene matches. The CDR3 sequence is CASSEAGGIPTGELFF. The CDR3 DNA sequence: TGTGCCAGCAGTGAAGCGGGGGGGATCCCCACCGGGGAGCTGTTTTTT.

V is TRBV27 and J is TRBJ2-1; D may correspond to TRBD1 or TRBD2 (5 bases each). The CDR3 totals 15 residues. Trimming left V 5 bases short and J 7 bases short, with 18 bases between. From germline, CDR1 is MNHEY and CDR2 SMNVEV (reference sequence). Written as DNA, the CDR3 is TGTGCCAGCAGTACCGGGGCCCAGTATTGGAATGAGCAGTTCTTC. Translation gives CASSTGAQYWNEQFF.

The sample holds a few counts of this clonotype. The rearrangement uses TRBV20-1 and TRBJ2-7; D is unclear. The CDR3 extends over 15 amino acids. Trimming removed 2 bases at V and 0 bases at J, with 14 bases between. Germline CDR1 reads DFQATT; CDR2 reads SNEGSKA (reference sequence). CDR3 in DNA: TGCAGTGCTAGAACCCCCAGACCTAGCTCCTACGAGCAGTACTTC. Residues: CSARTPRPSSYEQYF.

The CDR3 region is CASRQGGEETQYF. The CDR3 coding sequence is TGTGCCAGCAGACAGGGAGGGGAGGAGACCCAGTACTTC. This chain links TRBV28 with TRBJ2-5; TRBD2 might be the D (7 bases). From germline, CDR1 is MDHEN and CDR2 SYDVKM. V was trimmed by 6 bases and J by 5 bases, leaving 13 bases between them. The CDR3 loop spans 13 amino acids.

V gene TRBV12-3 or TRBV12-4 combines with J gene TRBJ2-7; 9 nucleotides line up with TRBD2. The DNA matches TRBJ2-5 better at its end, which makes the J call doubtful. The CDR3 contains 14 residues. The DNA for the CDR3 is TGTGCCAGCACCCGAGCGGGGGGACAAGAGACCCAGTACTTC. It specifies CASTRAGGQETQYF.

In this sample, this clonotype turned up once. This sequence joins TRBV20-1 and TRBJ2-7; D call uncertain. Trimming took 4 bases from V and 3 from J, leaving 7 bases between them. This CDR3 spans 11 amino acids. Germline V gene lookup returns CDR1 DFQATT and CDR2 SNEGSKA (reference sequence). The DNA of the CDR3 is TGCAGTGCTACTACTCTCTACGAGCAGTACTTC. As protein: CSATTLYEQYF.

This clonotype was picked up a small number of times. This chain links TRBV3-1 with TRBJ2-7; D is perhaps TRBD1 or TRBD2 (5 bases each). This CDR3 is 13 amino acids long. Looked up from germline, CDR1 is LGHDT and CDR2 is YNNKEL (reference sequence). V was trimmed by 3 bases and J by 2 bases, leaving 8 bases between them. CDR3 in DNA: TGTGCCAGCAGCCACGGGACCACCTACGAGCAGTACTTC. Its translation: CASSHGTTYEQYF.

J is TRBJ1-2 and V is TRBV7-2, with D possibly matching TRBD1 (5 bases). V shed 5 bases and J shed 7 bases, with 14 bases lying between them. The CDR3 runs 13 residues. From germline, CDR1 is SGHTA and CDR2 FQGNSA. CDR3 region: CASSGQGGSGYTF. The CDR3 nucleotides are TGTGCCAGCAGCGGCCAGGGAGGCAGTGGCTACACCTTC. Full variable domain (remainder filled in from reference TRBV7-2 and TRBJ1-2): GAGVSQSPSNKVTEKGKDVELRCDPISGHTALYWYRQSLGQGLEFLIYFQGNSAPDKSGLPSDRFSAERTGGSVSTLTIQRTQQEDSAVYLCASSGQGGSGYTFGSGTRLTVV.